The clone carrying this TCR beta chain appeared a few times. This table comes from immunoSEQ multiplex PCR, and its TCRdb copy is limited to in-frame clones, with some not included. The sample has about 61,000 clones, roughly 88% seen once. This sample is part of a study of Tregs in tolerant kidney transplant recipients. CDR1 and CDR2 from the germline V gene are WSHSY and SAAADI. V trimming: 8 bases; J trimming: 4 bases; junction bases outside the gene matches: 7. This CDR3 has 14 amino acids. The chain couples TRBV10-2 to TRBJ1-5; 8 nucleotides agree with TRBD1. The TCR was taken from a human donor who received a combined kidney and bone marrow transplant. The source was Tregs from blood, collected before the transplant. CDR3 sequence: CASSDRGTNQPQHF. The CDR3 coding sequence is TGCGCCAGCTCCGACAGGGGCACTAATCAGCCCCAGCATTTT.